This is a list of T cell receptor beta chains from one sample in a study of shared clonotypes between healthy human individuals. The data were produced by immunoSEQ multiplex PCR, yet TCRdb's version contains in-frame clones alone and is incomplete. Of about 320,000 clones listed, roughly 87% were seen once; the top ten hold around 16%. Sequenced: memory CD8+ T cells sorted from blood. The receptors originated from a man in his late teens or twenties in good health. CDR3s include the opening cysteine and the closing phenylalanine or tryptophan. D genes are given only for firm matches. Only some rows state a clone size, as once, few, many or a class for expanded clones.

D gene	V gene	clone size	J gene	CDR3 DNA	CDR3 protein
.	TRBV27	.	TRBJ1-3	TGTGCCAGCAGTCTTCAAGGGGGGGCTGGAAACACCATATATTTT	CASSLQGGAGNTIYF
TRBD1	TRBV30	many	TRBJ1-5	TGTGCCTGGAGTGAGGGGACAGGGGCCAGACAGCCCCAGCATTTT	CAWSEGTGARQPQHF
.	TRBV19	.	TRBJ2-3	TGTGCCAGTAGTATAATGGACACAGATACGCAGTATTTT	CASSIMDTDTQYF
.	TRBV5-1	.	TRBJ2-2	TGCGCCAGCAGCTTTCGTACACCGAACACCGGGGAGCTGTTTTTT	CASSFRTPNTGELFF
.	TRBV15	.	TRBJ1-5	TGTGCCACCAGCAGAGGTGGGGAGGATCAGCCCCAGCATTTT	CATSRGGEDQPQHF
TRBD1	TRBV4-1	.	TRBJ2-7	TGCGCCAGCAGCTACGGTGGGGACAGCTACTACGAGCAGTACTTC	CASSYGGDSYYEQYF
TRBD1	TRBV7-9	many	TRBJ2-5	TGTGCCAGCGGTCAGGGGGTAGTAGGTGGGGAGACCCAGTACTTC	CASGQGVVGGETQYF
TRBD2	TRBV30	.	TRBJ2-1	TGTGCCTGGAGTGGGACTAGCAATCTACCTGAGCAGTTCTTC	CAWSGTSNLPEQFF
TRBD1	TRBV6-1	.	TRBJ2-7	TGTGCCAGCAGTGGGTCTAGGGGACCCGGGACAGATTACGAGCAGTACTTC	CASSGSRGPGTDYEQYF
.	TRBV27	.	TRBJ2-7	TGTGCCAGCAGTCCTCGGGACGGAGCCTACGAGCAGTACTTC	CASSPRDGAYEQYF
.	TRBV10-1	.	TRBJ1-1	TGCGCCAGCAGTGAGTCGCGACTGCTGAACACTGAAGCTTTCTTT	CASSESRLLNTEAFF
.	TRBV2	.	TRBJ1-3	TGTGCCAGCAGGGATCCAAACTCTGGAAACACCATATATTTT	CASRDPNSGNTIYF
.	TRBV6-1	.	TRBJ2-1	TGTGCCAGCAGTGAAGTTACAGTGATGACCTACAATGAGCAGTTCTTC	CASSEVTVMTYNEQFF
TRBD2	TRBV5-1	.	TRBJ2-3	TGCGCCAGCAGCTTGTCGATTAGCGGGAGTACAGATACGCAGTATTTT	CASSLSISGSTDTQYF
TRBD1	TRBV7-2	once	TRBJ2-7	TGTGCCAGCAGCCAGGGGACAGGGGTTATCTACGAGCAGTACTTC	CASSQGTGVIYEQYF
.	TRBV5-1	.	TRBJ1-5	TGCGCCAGCAGCGGAGAGCCCAATCAGCCCCAGCATTTT	CASSGEPNQPQHF
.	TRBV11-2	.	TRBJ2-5	TGTGCCAGCAGCCCCGGGGCCAACCAAGAGACCCAGTACTTC	CASSPGANQETQYF
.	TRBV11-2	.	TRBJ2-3	TGTGCCAGCAGCTCTTTAGAGGCTCGGACGCAGTATTTT	CASSSLEARTQYF
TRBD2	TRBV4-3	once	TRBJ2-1	TGCGCCAGCAGTCCCACTGCGGGGCCCGGGACTATCAGTGGGGGTGAGCAGTTCTTC	CASSPTAGPGTISGGEQFF
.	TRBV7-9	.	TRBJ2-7	TGTGCCAGCAGCTCCGACAGGAGCTCCTACGAGCAGTACTTC	CASSSDRSSYEQYF
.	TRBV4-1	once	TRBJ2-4	TGCGCCAGCAGCCAAGATGCCCCGCGGGACATTCAGTACTTC	CASSQDAPRDIQYF
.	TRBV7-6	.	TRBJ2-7	TGTGCCAGCAGCTTGGGGGACGGCCTGTGGGAGCAGTACTTC	CASSLGDGLWEQYF
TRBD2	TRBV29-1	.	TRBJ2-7	TGCAGCGTTGAAGATTGGACTAGCGGATCGACCTACGAGCAGTACTTC	CSVEDWTSGSTYEQYF
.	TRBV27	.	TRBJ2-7	TGTGCCAGCAGTTTCTTGTGGGGGGCTACCTACGAGCAGTACTTC	CASSFLWGATYEQYF
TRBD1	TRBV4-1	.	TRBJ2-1	TGCGCCAGCAGCCAAGATTACCGGACAGGGGTCAATGAGCAGTTCTTC	CASSQDYRTGVNEQFF
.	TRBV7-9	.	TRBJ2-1	TGTGCCAGCAGCTTGGGCGGGACACACAATGAGCAGTTCTTC	CASSLGGTHNEQFF
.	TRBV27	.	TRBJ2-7	TGTGCCAGCAGCACACAGGGTCGGTACGAGCAGTACTTC	CASSTQGRYEQYF
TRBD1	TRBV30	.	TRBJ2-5	TGTGCCTGGAGTGAGGGACAGGCGGTTTACCAAGAGACCCAGTACTTC	CAWSEGQAVYQETQYF
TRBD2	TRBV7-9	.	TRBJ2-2	TGTGCCAGCACGCGGGGGGTGAACACCGGGGAGCTGTTTTTT	CASTRGVNTGELFF
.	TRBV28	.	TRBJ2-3	TGTGCCAGCAATCACGGCAGGTCGTCAGTCACAGATACGCAGTATTTT	CASNHGRSSVTDTQYF
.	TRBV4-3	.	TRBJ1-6	TGCGCCAGCAGCCCACTACTGTACAGGGACGGGCGTTCACCCCTCCACTTT	CASSPLLYRDGRSPLHF
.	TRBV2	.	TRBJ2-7	TGTGCCAGCGTTAGAGGAGCAGCCCCGGCCTACGAGCAGTACTTC	CASVRGAAPAYEQYF
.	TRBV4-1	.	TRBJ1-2	TGCGCCAGCAGCCAAGATATCCGTGACTATGGCTACACCTTC	CASSQDIRDYGYTF
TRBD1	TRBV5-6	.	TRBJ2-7	TGTGCCAGCAGCTACACCGGACAGGGCCCCTACGAGCAGTACTTC	CASSYTGQGPYEQYF
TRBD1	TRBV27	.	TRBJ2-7	TGTGCCAGCAGCTCAGGGGGCCTCCCCTACGAGCAGTACTTC	CASSSGGLPYEQYF
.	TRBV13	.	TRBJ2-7	TGTGCCAGCAGCTTAGAGGACGAGCAGTACTTC	CASSLEDEQYF
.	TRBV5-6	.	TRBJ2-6	TGTGCCAGCAGCTTAAGCCTCCGGGCTGGGGCCAACGTCCTGACTTTC	CASSLSLRAGANVLTF
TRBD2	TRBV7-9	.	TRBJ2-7	TGTGCCAGCAGCCCCACTAGCGGGAGGTTCGAGCAGTACTTC	CASSPTSGRFEQYF
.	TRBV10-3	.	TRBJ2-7	TGTGCCATCAGTGAAAAGGGGTCTTACGAGCAGTACTTC	CAISEKGSYEQYF
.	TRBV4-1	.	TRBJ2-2	TGCGCCAGCAGCCAAGAGACTAGGAGTACCGGGGAGCTGTTTTTT	CASSQETRSTGELFF
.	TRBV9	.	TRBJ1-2	TGTGCCAGCAGCGCCTACGATGGATCGGGGAATGGCTACACCTTC	CASSAYDGSGNGYTF
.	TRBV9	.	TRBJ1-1	TGTGCCAGCAGCCTAGAGGGGGGCATGAACACTGAAGCTTTCTTT	CASSLEGGMNTEAFF